These 2 T cell receptor beta chains were all obtained from the same sample, sequenced in a study of circulating and synovial CD4+ cells in juvenile arthritis. This table comes from immunoSEQ multiplex PCR, and its TCRdb copy is limited to in-frame clones, with some not included. The top ten hold roughly 0.2% of the sample, which has 30,000 to 35,000 clones, 95% seen once. The specimen sequenced was CD4+ T cells from blood. These receptors all stem from a human donor with juvenile idiopathic arthritis.

The chain uses TRBV29-1 and TRBJ1-2; D possibly corresponds to TRBD1 (5 bases). Looked up from germline, CDR1 is SQVTM and CDR2 is ANQGSEA. V gave up 6 bases and J gave up 2 bases, with 16 bases separating them. This CDR3 comprises 14 residues. The CDR3 here is CSVTSGRRNYGYTF. CDR3 nucleotides: TGCAGCGTGACATCAGGGAGGCGCAACTATGGCTACACCTTC.

The genes are TRBV2 and TRBJ2-3, with TRBD2 matching over 8 bases. The germline CDR1 and CDR2 sequences are SNHLY and FYNNEI. There are 14 residues in the CDR3. V trimming: 11 bases; J trimming: 4 bases; junction bases outside the gene matches: 11. In DNA form, the CDR3 reads TGTGCCCTTAGGGCGGGAGGAAGCTCAGATACGCAGTATTTT. It translates to CALRAGGSSDTQYF.